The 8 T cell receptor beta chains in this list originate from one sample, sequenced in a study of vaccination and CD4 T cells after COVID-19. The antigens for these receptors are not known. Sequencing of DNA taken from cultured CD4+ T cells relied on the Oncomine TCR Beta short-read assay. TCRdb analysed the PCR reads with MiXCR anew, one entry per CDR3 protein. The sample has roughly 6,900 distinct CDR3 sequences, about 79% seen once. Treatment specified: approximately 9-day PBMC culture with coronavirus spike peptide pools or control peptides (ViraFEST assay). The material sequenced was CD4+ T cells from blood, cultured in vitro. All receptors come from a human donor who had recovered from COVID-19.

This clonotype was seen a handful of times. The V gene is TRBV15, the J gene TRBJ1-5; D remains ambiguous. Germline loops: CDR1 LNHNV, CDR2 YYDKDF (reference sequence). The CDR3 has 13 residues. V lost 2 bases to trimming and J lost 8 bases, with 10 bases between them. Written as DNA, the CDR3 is TGTGCCACCAGCAGATCCAAGGGAGAGCCCCAGCATTTT. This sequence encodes CATSRSKGEPQHF.

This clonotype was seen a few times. The CDR3 sequence: CASSSRQVLTGELFF. DNA of the CDR3: TGTGCCAGCAGCTCCCGACAGGTTCTCACCGGGGAGCTGTTTTTT. The chain uses TRBV11-2 and TRBJ2-2; D perhaps matches TRBD1 (6 bases). Trimming shortened V by 4 bases and J by 4 bases, and 13 bases separated the two germline ends. In germline, CDR1 is SGHAT, CDR2 FQNNGV. CDR3 length: 15 amino acids. Complete variable domain (other parts from reference TRBV11-2 and TRBJ2-2): EAGVAQSPRYKIIEKRQSVAFWCNPISGHATLYWYQQILGQGPKLLIQFQNNGVVDDSQLPKDRFSAERLKGVDSTLKIQPAKLEDSAVYLCASSSRQVLTGELFFGEGSRLTVL.

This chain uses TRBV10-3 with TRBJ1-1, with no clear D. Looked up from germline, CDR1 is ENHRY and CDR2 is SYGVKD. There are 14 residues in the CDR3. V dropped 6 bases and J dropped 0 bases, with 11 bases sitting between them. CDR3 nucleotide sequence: TGTGCCATCAGCCCTACCGACATGAACACTGAAGCTTTCTTT. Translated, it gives CAISPTDMNTEAFF.

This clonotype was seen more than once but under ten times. CDR3 residues: CASSFARGWGYTF. The DNA of the CDR3 is TGTGCCAGCAGTTTCGCCAGGGGGTGGGGCTACACCTTC. The chain has TRBV6-5 and TRBJ1-2; 7 bases fit TRBD1. Germline V gene lookup returns CDR1 MNHEY and CDR2 SVGAGI. The CDR3 runs to 13 residues. V lost 4 bases and J lost 8; bases outside the gene matches: 7.

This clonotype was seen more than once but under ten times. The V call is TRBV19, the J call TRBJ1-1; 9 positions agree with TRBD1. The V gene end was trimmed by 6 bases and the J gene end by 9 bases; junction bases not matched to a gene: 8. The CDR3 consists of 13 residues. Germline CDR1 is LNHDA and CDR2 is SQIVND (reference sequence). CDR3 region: CASSDRGTYKAFF. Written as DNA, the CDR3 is TGTGCCAGTAGCGACAGGGGGACATATAAAGCTTTCTTT.

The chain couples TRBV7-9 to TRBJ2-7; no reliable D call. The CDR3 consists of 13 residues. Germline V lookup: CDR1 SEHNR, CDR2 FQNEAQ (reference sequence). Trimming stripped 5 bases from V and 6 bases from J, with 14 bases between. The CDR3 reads CASSLGAFGEQYF. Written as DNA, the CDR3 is TGTGCCAGCAGCCTCGGTGCTTTCGGCGAGCAGTACTTC.

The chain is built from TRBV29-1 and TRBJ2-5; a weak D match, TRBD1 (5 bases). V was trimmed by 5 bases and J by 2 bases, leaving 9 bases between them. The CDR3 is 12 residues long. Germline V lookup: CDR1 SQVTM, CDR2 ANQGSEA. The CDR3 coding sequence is TGCAGCGTTCCCCAGGGTCAAGAGACCCAGTACTTC. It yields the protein CSVPQGQETQYF.

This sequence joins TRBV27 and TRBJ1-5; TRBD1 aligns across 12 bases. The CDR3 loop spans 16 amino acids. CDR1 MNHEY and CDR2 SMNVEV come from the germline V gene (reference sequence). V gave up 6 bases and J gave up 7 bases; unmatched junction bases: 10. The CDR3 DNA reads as TGTGCCAGCAGAAAACAGGGACAGGGGGCGTTGCAGCCCCAGCATTTT. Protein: CASRKQGQGALQPQHF.